The sequence of this T cell receptor (beta chain) was determined in a study of cytomegalovirus exposure and HLA in healthy donors (dated by TCRdb to the late 2010s). With regard to the full study: An earlier analysis of 587 of the donors reported 276 Gb of sequence data and about 120 million unique TCR beta sequences obtained from about 200 million T cells. Typing coverage varied by locus: roughly 629-630 donors for A, B, C, DRB1 and DQB1; more than 500 for DQA1; 600 to 610 for DPA1; more than 450 for DPB1. Alongside the repertoire data, information on donor age, sex, ethnicity and CMV serostatus was compiled. Genome-wide SNP genotypes for about three fifths of the 666 donors were used in a later genetic analysis, which treated that subset as a discovery cohort. Every repertoire in the discovery cohort had been generated on one and the same sequencing platform. The study aimed to test whether cataloging public T cell receptors could reveal signatures of past pathogen exposure. An early release covering around 630 HLA-typed donors comprised 250 to 350 gigabases of sequencing data and tens of millions of unique TCR sequences. Among roughly 400 genotyped donors of the cohort, an average of about 240,000 unique TCR beta nucleotide sequences was sequenced per donor, of which 15% to 20% were non-productive. The genetic ancestry cluster associated with self-reported Caucasian donors included about 84% of the approximately 400 genotyped donors. Five DR-DQ haplotypes were treated as single units for association and clustering because of strong linkage in the cohort. Rather than drawing on any new phenotypic data, the later analysis identified candidate immune exposures from TCR beta sequences and the way those sequences occurred across donors. To predict cytomegalovirus infection status, the study brought together high-throughput TCR immunosequencing, statistical association of individual TCRs with disease status, and machine learning. To study patterns of TCR occurrence, a later analysis re-analyzed previously published TCR beta repertoires from 650 to 750 donors and added high-resolution HLA genotyping. Besides the first cohort of 500 to 700 subjects, a separate validation cohort made up of roughly 120 different subjects was used. HLA typing included class I and class II loci at four-digit resolution. An earlier analysis of around 540 of the donors applied high-throughput TCR beta sequencing to assess whether each TCR beta V gene segment acted as functional or pseudogenic. The T cell repertoires of 666 subjects were profiled by immunosequencing and related to cytomegalovirus serostatus. Study-level results and caveats: Because counts were too low, around 18 rarely observed V segments, including chromosome 9 orphons, were left out of the earlier analysis of over 550 of the donors. The study listed 164 TCR beta chains as associated with cytomegalovirus. A cluster of highly shared sequence variants was judged likely to be a technical artifact of the sequencing pipeline. A later analysis reported that several top co-occurrence clusters appeared linked to parvovirus B19, influenza, CMV and Epstein-Barr virus. Sequencing depth was assumed to be roughly uniform across donors in the presence/absence analyses, though that assumption may not hold. This cohort had only TCR beta chains sequenced, and the lack of alpha or paired-chain data limited which features could be detected. In both the original and validation cohorts, the classifier was reported to diagnose cytomegalovirus status with high specificity and sensitivity. An association between a missense DCLRE1C variant and V-gene and J-gene trimming of TCR beta chains was found in a later genetic analysis and replicated in an independent cohort. Correlated functional status among segregating V segments might reflect linkage disequilibrium, but an unknown experimental factor could not be ruled out. In an earlier analysis of more than 500 of the donors, most TCR beta V segments appeared in productive rearrangements about 90% or about 30% of the time, broadly matching IMGT annotations. Specific HLA alleles were associated with roughly 16,000 TCR beta sequences at a false discovery rate of 0.05 in a later analysis. According to a later analysis, most CMV-associated TCR beta chains appeared to be HLA-restricted, and the HLA associations seemed to be driven largely by CMV exposure. Some IMGT-functional V segments, including TRBV6-2 and TRBV6-3, could not be distinguished by the 87-base-pair reads and were therefore excluded. CMV serostatus was the only immune exposure information available for the cohort. A further reported finding was that TCR beta sequences accurately predicted the HLA-A and HLA-B alleles for most subjects in the first cohort. Compared with equally common non-associated chains, HLA-associated TCR beta chains in a later analysis were more clonally expanded and had lower generation probabilities. Because HLA typing was missing for some donors at each locus, association tests included only the typed subset. Three of the identified cytomegalovirus-associated TCR beta chains were confirmed in vitro to be specific for cytomegalovirus antigens. Across donors, most TCR sequences were observed very rarely, whereas some public TCRs were present in many individuals. According to the authors, the approach could potentially be generalized to other disease states and immunological phenotypes. When HLA alleles, especially DR and DQ, strongly co-occurred, TCR associations were difficult to assign to individual alleles. A later genetic analysis reported fewer N-insertions in productive TCRs among donors in an Asian-associated ancestry cluster than the roughly 670-donor mean. In a later analysis, TCR association rates were found to vary across HLA loci, with the most associated TCRs seen for DRB1 alleles and the fewest for HLA-C alleles.

Library preparation used the immunoSEQ multiplex PCR assay. A mixture of 60 forward primers for TCR Vbeta segments and 13 reverse primers for TCR Jbeta segments was used in the multiplex PCR. The CDR3 region of rearranged TCR beta genes was amplified from genomic DNA with a multiplex PCR assay. The amplified TCR beta libraries were sequenced on the Illumina HiSeq System as 87-base-pair reads. The paper's processing steps were these. Across the 670 or so repertoires, a later analysis counted around 80 million unique TCR beta chains, about 10 million of which were shared by at least two donors. A nearest-neighbor algorithm error-corrected the raw reads and collapsed the reads into unique sequences, merging closely related sequences to remove PCR and sequencing errors. V, D and J gene segments were assigned by aligning CDR3 sequences to IMGT reference sequences. For a sequence to be retained, at least a six-nucleotide match to both a V gene segment and a J gene segment was required. A rearrangement was called productive if the CDR3 had no stop codons and remained in frame with V and J, and every other rearrangement was called non-productive. Following IMGT convention, CDR3 was defined as the stretch from the second conserved V-encoded cysteine up to the conserved J-encoded phenylalanine. Sequences without an unambiguous match to a single V gene segment were excluded from the earlier analysis of several hundred of the donors. In an earlier analysis of several hundred of the donors, a V segment was called functional when productive rearrangements were above 56.7%, and segregating when the standard deviation between donors exceeded 5%. A statistical classification framework was built for diagnosing cytomegalovirus status from the catalog of TCR beta chain sequences. V and J gene assignment, in a later analysis, came from comparing TCR nucleotide sequences with IMGT/GENE-DB human TR gene sequences. In a later analysis, CDR3 sequences and most-parsimonious VDJ recombination scenarios were assigned using the TCRdist pipeline. A later analysis defined each TCR beta chain by its CDR3 amino acid sequence plus V-gene family, and excluded reads lacking a unique V-gene family. To address suspected cross-contamination and a sequencing artifact, a later analysis removed approximately 590 highly shared, low-generation-probability nucleotide sequences. In a later analysis, a clonal expansion index for each public chain was calculated from normalized within-repertoire ranks of inferred template counts. In a later analysis, generation probabilities were computed using a VDJ recombination model fitted to out-of-frame rearrangements, and the results were checked against IGoR. A later analysis scored TCR-TCR, TCR-HLA and TCR-CMV co-occurrence with hypergeometric tests, applying a repertoire-size bias correction to TCR pairs. To estimate false discovery rates, a later analysis permuted the HLA or CMV assignments 20 times. In a later analysis, co-occurring TCRs were grouped with DBSCAN, and TCRdist sequence similarity was added when clustering was performed within HLA-allele-positive subsets. Repertoires with fewer than 30,000 or more than 120,000 public chains, plus five repertoires with anomalous nucleotide sharing, were excluded from co-occurrence clustering. This is the immuneACCESS table as TCRdb keeps it, with only in-frame sequences that have V and J called. A part of the clones is gone; compared with another copy, unresolved V genes explain less than half, and the rest is unexplained. V and J calls and clone size are given by that table; D and trimming were obtained from the DNA. Recorded for this sample are about 200,000 clones; 82% of them occurred a single time. Approximately 2.5% of the sample comes from the top ten.

A remark on this clone: What this receptor recognizes is not known. Nothing much larger sits one base from this clone, and base qualities are not available.

The trim is 1 base for V and 4 bases for J, with a gap of 7 bases between the germline ends. In the germline V gene, CDR1 corresponds to SGHTA and CDR2 to FQGNSA. Taken from cysteine to phenylalanine, the CDR3 has 13 residues. Only the CDR3 DNA is retained, 39 bases long and in frame from the first base. The cohort comprised several hundred healthy bone marrow donors. At the time of sampling, all cohort members were nominally healthy, though unrecorded immune exposures were likely present. The donor was CMV seronegative and was included in the group of a few hundred seronegative cohort members. Each donor provided a peripheral blood sample, and peripheral blood mononuclear cells were used for TCR beta sequencing. The Qiagen DNeasy Blood Extraction Kit was used to extract genomic DNA from the blood cell samples.

The sequence is built from TRBV7-2 and TRBJ1-2, with TRBD1 as a weak D call on 5 bases. The clonotype comes from a woman in her 40s in good health and CMV-seronegative. The sample taken for sequencing was PBMCs. The DNA sequence is given as TGTGCCAGCAGCTTAGGACAGACCTATGGCTACACCTTC. Its protein reads: CASSLGQTYGYTF.